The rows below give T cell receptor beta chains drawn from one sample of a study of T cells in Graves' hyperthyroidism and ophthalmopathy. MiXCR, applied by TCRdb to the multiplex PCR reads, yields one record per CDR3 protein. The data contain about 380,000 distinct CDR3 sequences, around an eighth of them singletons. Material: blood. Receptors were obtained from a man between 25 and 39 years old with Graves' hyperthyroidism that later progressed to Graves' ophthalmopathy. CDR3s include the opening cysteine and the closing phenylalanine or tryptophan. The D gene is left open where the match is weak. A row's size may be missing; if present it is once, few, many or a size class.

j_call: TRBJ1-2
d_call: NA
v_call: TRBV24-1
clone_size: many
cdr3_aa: CATSDSEGHGYTF
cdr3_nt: TGTGCCACCAGTGATTCTGAGGGGCACGGCTACACCTTC

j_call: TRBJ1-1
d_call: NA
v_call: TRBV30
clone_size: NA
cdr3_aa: CAWSVDHIVNTEAFF
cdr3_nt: TGTGCCTGGAGTGTAGATCATATAGTGAACACTGAAGCTTTCTTT

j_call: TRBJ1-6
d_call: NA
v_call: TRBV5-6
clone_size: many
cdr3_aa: CASSQLGGYYNSPLHF
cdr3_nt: TGTGCCAGCAGCCAACTGGGGGGATACTATAATTCACCCCTCCACTTT

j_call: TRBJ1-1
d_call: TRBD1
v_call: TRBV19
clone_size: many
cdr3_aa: CASIPGQGWHTEAFF
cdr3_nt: TGTGCCAGTATCCCGGGACAGGGATGGCACACTGAAGCTTTCTTT

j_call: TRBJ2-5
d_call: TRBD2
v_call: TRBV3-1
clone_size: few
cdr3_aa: CASSQGLGTQETQYF
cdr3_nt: TGTGCCAGCAGCCAGGGACTAGGGACACAAGAGACCCAGTACTTC

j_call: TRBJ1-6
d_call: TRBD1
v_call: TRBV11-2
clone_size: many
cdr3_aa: CASSLDRVSPLHF
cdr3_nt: TGTGCCAGCAGTTTGGACAGGGTCTCACCCCTCCACTTT

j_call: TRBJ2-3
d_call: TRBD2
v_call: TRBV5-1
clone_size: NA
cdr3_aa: CASSLGLAGDNTDTQYF
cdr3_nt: TGCGCCAGCAGCTTGGGGTTAGCGGGGGACAACACAGATACGCAGTATTTT

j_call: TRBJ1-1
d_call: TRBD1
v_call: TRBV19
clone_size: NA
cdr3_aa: CASSQPGTGGTEAFF
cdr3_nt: TGTGCCAGTAGTCAACCTGGGACAGGGGGCACTGAAGCTTTCTTT

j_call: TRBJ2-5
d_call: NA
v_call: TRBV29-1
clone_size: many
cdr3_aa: CSASDRLQETQYF
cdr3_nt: TGCAGCGCAAGCGACAGGCTCCAAGAGACCCAGTACTTC

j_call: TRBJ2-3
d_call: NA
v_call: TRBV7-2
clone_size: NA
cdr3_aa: CASLSRGSPTDTQYF
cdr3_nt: TGTGCCAGCTTGTCTCGGGGTTCCCCCACAGATACGCAGTATTTT

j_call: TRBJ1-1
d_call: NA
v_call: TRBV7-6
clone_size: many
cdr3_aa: CASTYGGLGTEAFF
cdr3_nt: TGTGCCAGCACTTATGGGGGCTTGGGCACTGAAGCTTTCTTT

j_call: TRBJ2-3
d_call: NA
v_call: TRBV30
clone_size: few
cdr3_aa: CAWSPFFDIETDTQYF
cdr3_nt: TGTGCCTGGAGCCCCTTTTTTGATATAGAGACAGATACGCAGTATTTT

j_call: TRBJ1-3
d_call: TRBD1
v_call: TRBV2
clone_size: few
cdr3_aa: CASGDRVEWNTIYF
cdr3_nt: TGTGCCAGCGGGGACAGGGTCGAGTGGAACACCATATATTTT

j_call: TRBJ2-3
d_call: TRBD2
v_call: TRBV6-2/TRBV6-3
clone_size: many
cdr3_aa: CASRRLAGEDTQYF
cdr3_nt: TGTGCCAGCAGACGACTAGCGGGGGAAGATACGCAGTATTTT

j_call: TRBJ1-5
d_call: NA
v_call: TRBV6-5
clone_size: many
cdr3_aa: CASSYKSSNQPQHF
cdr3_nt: TGTGCCAGCAGTTATAAAAGTTCCAATCAGCCCCAGCATTTT

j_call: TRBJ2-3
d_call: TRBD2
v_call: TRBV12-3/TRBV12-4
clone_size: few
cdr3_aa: CASIQGLATDTQYF
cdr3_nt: TGTGCCAGCATCCAGGGACTAGCCACAGATACGCAGTATTTT

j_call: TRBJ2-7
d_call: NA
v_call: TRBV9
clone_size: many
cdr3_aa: CASSVGSGSYEQYF
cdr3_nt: TGTGCCAGCAGCGTAGGGTCAGGTTCCTACGAGCAGTACTTC

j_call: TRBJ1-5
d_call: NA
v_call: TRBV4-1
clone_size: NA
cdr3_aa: CASSQARVEQPQHF
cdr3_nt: TGCGCCAGCAGCCAAGCACGTGTTGAACAGCCCCAGCATTTT

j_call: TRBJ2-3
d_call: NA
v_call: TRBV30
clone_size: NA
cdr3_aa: CAWGPPSQYF
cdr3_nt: TGTGCCTGGGGCCCTCCGTCGCAGTATTTT

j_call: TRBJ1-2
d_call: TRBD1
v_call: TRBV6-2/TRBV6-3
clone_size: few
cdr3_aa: CASRQGTYGYTF
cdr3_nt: TGTGCCAGCAGACAGGGGACCTATGGCTACACCTTC

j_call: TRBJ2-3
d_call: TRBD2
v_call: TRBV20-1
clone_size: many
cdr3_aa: CSARAGGNTDTQYF
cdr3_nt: TGCAGTGCTAGGGCGGGGGGGAACACAGATACGCAGTATTTT

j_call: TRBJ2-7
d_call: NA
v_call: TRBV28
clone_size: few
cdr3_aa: CASSFYSRSFAGYEQYF
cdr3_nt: TGTGCCAGCAGTTTTTACAGCCGGAGTTTTGCGGGTTACGAGCAGTACTTC

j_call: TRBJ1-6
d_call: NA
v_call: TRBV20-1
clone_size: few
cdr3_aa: CSAAIGAGSPLHF
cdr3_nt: TGCAGTGCGGCCATAGGGGCAGGGTCACCCCTCCACTTT

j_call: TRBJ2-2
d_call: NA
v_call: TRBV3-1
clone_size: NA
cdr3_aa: CASSHSGVSGELFF
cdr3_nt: TGTGCCAGCAGCCACTCAGGGGTTTCCGGGGAGCTGTTTTTT

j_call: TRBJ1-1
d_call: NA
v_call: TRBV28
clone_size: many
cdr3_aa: CASNPRFGGGSTEAFF
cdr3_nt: TGTGCCAGCAACCCTCGATTTGGGGGCGGATCCACTGAAGCTTTCTTT

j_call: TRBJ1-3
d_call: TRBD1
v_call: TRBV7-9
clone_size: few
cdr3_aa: CASSSADRAYSGNTIYF
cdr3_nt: TGTGCCAGCAGCTCGGCGGACAGGGCCTACTCTGGAAACACCATATATTTT

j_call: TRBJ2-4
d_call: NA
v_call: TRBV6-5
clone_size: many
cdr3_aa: CASSYGPGTDIQYF
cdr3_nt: TGTGCCAGCAGTTACGGTCCAGGGACCGACATTCAGTACTTC

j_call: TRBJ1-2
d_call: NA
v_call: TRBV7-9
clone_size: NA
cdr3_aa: CASSLWPRGGPYGYTF
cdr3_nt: TGTGCCAGCAGCTTATGGCCCCGAGGGGGTCCCTATGGCTACACCTTC

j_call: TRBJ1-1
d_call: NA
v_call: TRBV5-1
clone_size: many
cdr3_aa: CASRTGLDTEAFF
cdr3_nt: TGCGCCAGCAGAACAGGGTTGGACACTGAAGCTTTCTTT

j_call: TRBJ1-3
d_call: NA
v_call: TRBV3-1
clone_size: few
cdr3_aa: CASSQVGSLSGNTIYF
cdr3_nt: TGTGCCAGCAGCCAAGTCGGAAGCCTCTCTGGAAACACCATATATTTT

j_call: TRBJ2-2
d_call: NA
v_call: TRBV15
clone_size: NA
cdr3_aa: CATSSPGNTGELFF
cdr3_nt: TGTGCCACCAGCAGCCCGGGTAACACCGGGGAGCTGTTTTTT

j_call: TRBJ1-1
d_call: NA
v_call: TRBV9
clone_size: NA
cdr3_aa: CASSVLSNTEAFF
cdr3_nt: TGTGCCAGCAGCGTATTATCGAACACTGAAGCTTTCTTT

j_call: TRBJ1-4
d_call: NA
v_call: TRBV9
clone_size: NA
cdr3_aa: CASSSSTGTANEKLFF
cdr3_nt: TGTGCCAGCAGCTCCAGCACAGGGACGGCTAATGAAAAACTGTTTTTT

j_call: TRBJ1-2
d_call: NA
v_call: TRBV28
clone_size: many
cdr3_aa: CASSLGSVINGYTF
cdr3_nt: TGTGCCAGCAGTCTAGGGTCGGTCATCAATGGCTACACCTTC

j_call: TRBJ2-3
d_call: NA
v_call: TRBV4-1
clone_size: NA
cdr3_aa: CASSQVGLTTDTQYF
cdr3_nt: TGCGCCAGCAGCCAAGTGGGGCTAACCACAGATACGCAGTATTTT

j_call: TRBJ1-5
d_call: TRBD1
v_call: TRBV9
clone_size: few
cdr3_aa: CASSPGQGLNSNQPQHF
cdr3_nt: TGTGCCAGCAGTCCGGGACAGGGTCTCAATAGCAATCAGCCCCAGCATTTT

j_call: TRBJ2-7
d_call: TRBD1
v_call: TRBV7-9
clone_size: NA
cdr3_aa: CASSLVQGAAYEQYF
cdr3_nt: TGTGCCAGCAGCTTAGTCCAGGGGGCGGCCTACGAGCAGTACTTC

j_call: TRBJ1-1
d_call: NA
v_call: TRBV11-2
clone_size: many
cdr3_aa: CASSQIGGVPTEAFF
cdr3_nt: TGTGCCAGCAGCCAGATCGGGGGGGTCCCCACTGAAGCTTTCTTT